Included here is one T cell receptor (beta chain) sequence, with context. Its antigen is unidentified. Template switching added UMIs carrying a 6-nucleotide sample barcode. Reanalyzing the 5' RACE reads, TCRdb keeps one entry per CDR3 protein, without DNA. The sample has about 200,000 distinct CDR3 sequences. The sample is drawn from a study of monozygotic twins with inflammatory bowel disease. The length of the CDR3 is 15 residues. Germline V gene sequence: CDR1 LNHNV, CDR2 YYDKDF (reference sequence). Study results and limitations: IBD patients share fewer clonotypes with other people than healthy twins do, especially with disease activity.

This TCR came from a human donor with ulcerative colitis or Crohn's disease, or a healthy co-twin of an affected twin (not recorded which). V gene TRBV15 combines with J gene TRBJ1-4; the TCRdb call, TRBD1, lacks DNA for checking. The sample consisted of blood. This CDR3 reads CATSRAGQSNEKLFF.